This T cell receptor beta chain was obtained from a study of Graves' ophthalmopathy and Graves' hyperthyroidism. General study points: Blood also held most thyroid clonotypes expanded above 0.001 frequency.

CDR1 is MNHNY and CDR2 is SVGAGI in the germline V gene (reference sequence). The CDR3 covers 14 residues. Trimming removed 4 bases at V and 7 bases at J, with 17 bases between. RNA transcripts were the template, and TCR beta CDR3 regions were amplified from them. An opening RT-PCR round employed HTBI primers and preceded a second-round multiplex PCR. TCRdb used MiXCR to reprocess the multiplex PCR reads, holding one entry per CDR3 protein. The table records about 700,000 distinct CDR3 sequences, roughly two fifths of them present only once. Establishment of the diagnosis relied upon clinical symptoms, serum thyroxine, TRAb, thyroid ultrasound and orbital computed tomography. In regard to this clonotype: Its matching antigen is unknown. A much larger clone differs by one base, so this may be a read error.

The TCR comes from an adult man with Graves' ophthalmopathy. The rearrangement links TRBV6-6 to TRBJ2-7; D unclear. Sequencing was done on a sample of peripheral blood. CDR3 sequence (DNA): TGTGCCAGCAGTTCCGGGCCACCAAGGGCGGAGCAGTACTTC. Translation: CASSSGPPRAEQYF.